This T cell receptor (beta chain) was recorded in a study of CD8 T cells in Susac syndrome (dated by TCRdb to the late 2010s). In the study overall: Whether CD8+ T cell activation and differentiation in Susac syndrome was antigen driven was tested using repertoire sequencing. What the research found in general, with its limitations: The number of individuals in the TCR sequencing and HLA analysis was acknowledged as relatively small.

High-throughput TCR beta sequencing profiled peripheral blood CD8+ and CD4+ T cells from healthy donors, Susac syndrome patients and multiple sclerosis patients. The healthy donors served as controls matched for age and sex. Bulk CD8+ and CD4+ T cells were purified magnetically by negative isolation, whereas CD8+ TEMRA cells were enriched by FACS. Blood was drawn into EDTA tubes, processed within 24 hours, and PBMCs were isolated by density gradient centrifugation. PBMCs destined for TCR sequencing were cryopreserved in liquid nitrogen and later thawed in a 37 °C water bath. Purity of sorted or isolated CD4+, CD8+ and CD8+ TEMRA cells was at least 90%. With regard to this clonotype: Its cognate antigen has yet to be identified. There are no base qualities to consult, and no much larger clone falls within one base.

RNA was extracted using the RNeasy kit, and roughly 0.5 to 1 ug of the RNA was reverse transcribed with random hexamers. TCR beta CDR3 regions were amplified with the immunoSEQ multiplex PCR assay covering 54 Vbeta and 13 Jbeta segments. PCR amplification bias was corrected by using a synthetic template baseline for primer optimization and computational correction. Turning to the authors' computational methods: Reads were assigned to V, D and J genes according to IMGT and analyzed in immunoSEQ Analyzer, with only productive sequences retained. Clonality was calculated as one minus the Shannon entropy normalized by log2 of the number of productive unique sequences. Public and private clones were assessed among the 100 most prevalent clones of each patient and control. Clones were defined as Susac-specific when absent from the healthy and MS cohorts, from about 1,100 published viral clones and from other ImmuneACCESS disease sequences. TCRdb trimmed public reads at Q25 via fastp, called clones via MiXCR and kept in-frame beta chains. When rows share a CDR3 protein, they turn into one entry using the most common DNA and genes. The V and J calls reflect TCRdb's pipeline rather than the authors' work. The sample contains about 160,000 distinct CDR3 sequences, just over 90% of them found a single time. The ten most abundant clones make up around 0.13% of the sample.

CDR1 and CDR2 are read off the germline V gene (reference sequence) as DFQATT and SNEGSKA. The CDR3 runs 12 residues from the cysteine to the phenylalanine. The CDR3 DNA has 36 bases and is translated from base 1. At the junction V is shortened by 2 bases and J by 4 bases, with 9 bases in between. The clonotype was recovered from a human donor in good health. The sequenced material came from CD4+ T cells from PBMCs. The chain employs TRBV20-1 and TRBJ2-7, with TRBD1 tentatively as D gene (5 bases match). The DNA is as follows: TGCAGTGCTAGACCCGACAGTTACGAGCAGTACTTC. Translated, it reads CSARPDSYEQYF.